A single T cell receptor (beta chain) is shown here with its context. Assay: immunoSEQ multiplex PCR; the TCRdb copy retains only in-frame clones and omits some. The sample carries around 200,000 clones, over 75% recorded once. This sample was taken from a study of blood T cell repertoires in COVID-19. Study-wide context: Collection of acute and convalescent COVID-19 samples took place in the United States, Italy and Spain.

This TCR came from a man in his 60s with acute or convalescent COVID-19. Sample: peripheral blood.

CDR3 sequence reads: CASSLFVARTDTQYF. As DNA, the CDR3 is TGTGCCAGCAGCTTGTTTGTAGCCCGCACAGATACGCAGTATTTT. V gene TRBV5-4 combines with J gene TRBJ2-3; D is unclear. Trimming removed 1 base at V and 1 base at J, with 10 bases between. The CDR3 consists of 15 residues. Germline lookup yields CDR1 SGHNT and CDR2 YYREEE (reference sequence). Based on the CDR3 plus reference TRBV5-4 and TRBJ2-3, the full variable domain is ETGVTQSPTHLIKTRGQQVTLRCSSQSGHNTVSWYQQALGQGPQFIFQYYREEENGRGNFPPRFSGLQFPNYSSELNVNALELDDSALYLCASSLFVARTDTQYFGPGTRLTVL.